The source of this T cell receptor beta chain is a study of blood T cell repertoires in COVID-19. Study summary: Samples representing acute and convalescent COVID-19 were sourced from the United States, Italy and Spain.

Looked up from germline, CDR1 is KGHDR and CDR2 is SFDVKD. Trimming removed 1 base from V and 9 bases from J, with 11 bases in between. The CDR3 extends over 14 amino acids. Authors' data handling: Amplification with reference gene primers provided the estimates of nucleated cell counts. Clones were read by immunoSEQ multiplex PCR, and TCRdb kept only the in-frame ones, dropping some. V and J calls and clone size are copied from that table; D and trimming were computed from the DNA. The sample shows some 95,000 clones, more than 75% of them seen only once. What was sequenced was peripheral blood. The sequence was obtained from a man in his 70s with acute or convalescent COVID-19. This sequence joins TRBV24-1 and TRBJ2-2, with a tentative D call TRBD1 (6 bases). This CDR3 reads CATSDLTGRRELFF. CDR3 DNA sequence: TGTGCCACCAGTGATTTAACAGGGAGAAGGGAGCTGTTTTTT.